The 18 T cell receptor beta chains in this list originate from one sample, sequenced in a study of T cell repertoires in ileal Crohn's disease. TCRdb keeps only in-frame clones here, not all; method: immunoSEQ multiplex PCR. The sample includes more than 2,000 clones, 62% of them seen just once. Time point noted: neoterminal ileum biopsy at postoperative endoscopy, about 6 months after surgery. Sequenced material: ileal tissue. The receptors here all came from an adult with Crohn's disease.

The V call is TRBV27, the J call TRBJ1-1, with 7 bases matching TRBD1. Looked up from germline, CDR1 is MNHEY and CDR2 is SMNVEV (reference sequence). The V segment lost 3 bases and the J segment 1 base; nucleotides outside the gene matches: 2. The CDR3 runs 14 residues. CDR3 DNA: TGTGCCAGCAGTTTGGGACAGAAGAACACTGAAGCTTTCTTT. This translates into CASSLGQKNTEAFF.

V gene TRBV6-1 combines with J gene TRBJ2-3; 7 bases fit TRBD1. There are 15 residues in the CDR3. Germline trimming cut 7 bases from V and 4 bases from J; bases unmatched to any gene: 11. CDR1 and CDR2 from the germline V gene are MNHNS and SASEGT. The CDR3 nucleotides read TGTGCCAGCACCCCCCGCGGACAGGCGTCAGATACGCAGTATTTT. This sequence encodes CASTPRGQASDTQYF.

A single count supports this clone. J is TRBJ2-7 and V is TRBV5-1; TRBD2 agrees at 7 bases. Germline CDR1 is SGHRS and CDR2 is YFSETQ. The CDR3 sequence is 14 residues long. Unmatched junction bases numbered 6, after V lost 4 bases and J lost 2 bases. The CDR3 region is CASSAGDGTYEQYF. The CDR3 region has the DNA TGCGCCAGCAGCGCGGGGGACGGTACCTACGAGCAGTACTTC. Together with reference TRBV5-1 and TRBJ2-7, the CDR3 gives the full variable domain: KAGVTQTPRYLIKTRGQQVTLSCSPISGHRSVSWYQQTPGQGLQFLFEYFSETQRNKGNFPGRFSGRQFSNSRSEMNVSTLELGDSALYLCASSAGDGTYEQYFGPGTRLTVT.

V and J are TRBV2 and TRBJ2-7, with a tentative D call TRBD1 (5 bases). Germline CDR1 is SNHLY and CDR2 is FYNNEI. The CDR3 spans 15 residues. The ends were cut back, 9 bases at V and 0 bases at J, with 18 bases in the middle. CDR3 coding DNA: TGTGCCAGTACTTTCGACAGCGCAAGCTCCTACGAGCAGTACTTC. Translating gives CASTFDSASSYEQYF.

CDR3 residues: CASSLGQGRGYGYTF. CDR3 nucleotides: TGTGCCAGCAGCTTAGGACAGGGGAGAGGCTATGGCTACACCTTC. The V and J genes are TRBV5-5 and TRBJ1-2, with 9 bases fitting TRBD1. CDR1 SGHKS and CDR2 YYEKEE come from the germline V gene (reference sequence). CDR3 length: 15 amino acids. J lost 4 bases, V lost 2 bases, and 6 bases had no gene match.

The gene calls are TRBV2 and TRBJ2-3, with a possible D match to TRBD2 (5 bases). Trimming took 1 base from V and 3 from J, leaving 11 bases between them. CDR3 length: 15 amino acids. The germline V gene encodes CDR1 SNHLY and CDR2 FYNNEI. Here the CDR3 DNA reads TGTGCCAGCAGTGAAGATGGGAGAGGAACAGATACGCAGTATTTT. Translated, it gives CASSEDGRGTDTQYF.

This rearrangement joins TRBV5-1 to TRBJ2-7; 7 nucleotides align to TRBD1. Per the germline V gene, CDR1 is SGHRS and CDR2 is YFSETQ. The trim removed 4 bases at V and 5 bases at J, leaving 15 bases unmatched. The CDR3 is 16 amino acids. CDR3 in DNA: TGCGCCAGCAGCCCGGGCGGCACAGGGGACATGAACGAGCAGTACTTC. It codes for CASSPGGTGDMNEQYF.

This clone was recorded a few times. The chain is built from TRBV2 and TRBJ2-7; TRBD1 is a possible D gene (5 bases). Germline V gives CDR1 SNHLY, CDR2 FYNNEI. The V and J ends lost 7 bases and 0 bases respectively, with 13 bases between them. The CDR3 runs 14 residues. The CDR3 loop is CASKEGASSYEQYF. The CDR3 nucleotides read TGTGCCAGCAAGGAAGGGGCTAGCTCCTACGAGCAGTACTTC. Full variable domain (rest looked up from reference TRBV2 and TRBJ2-7): EPEVTQTPSHQVTQMGQEVILRCVPISNHLYFYWYRQILGQKVEFLVSFYNNEISEKSEIFDDQFSVERPDGSNFTLKIRSTKLEDSAMYFCASKEGASSYEQYFGPGTRLTVT.

The chain links TRBV5-1 to TRBJ2-5, with 7 bases that match TRBD1. The closer fit of TRBJ2-7 to the DNA end suggests the J call may be wrong. Germline loops: CDR1 SGHRS, CDR2 YFSETQ. CDR3 length: 16 residues. DNA for the CDR3: TGCGCCAGCAGCCCGGGCGGCACAGGGGACATGAACGAGCAGTACTTC. Translation: CASSPGGTGDMNEQYF.

This chain uses TRBV5-5 with TRBJ1-1; unclear D gene. The V gene lost 4 bases and the J gene lost 7 bases, with 8 bases spanning the gap. The CDR3 has 11 amino acids. Per the germline V gene, CDR1 is SGHKS and CDR2 is YYEKEE (reference sequence). The CDR3 nucleotides are TGTGCCAGCAGCGCCTACTTTGAAGCTTTCTTT. The encoded protein is CASSAYFEAFF.

V and J are TRBV5-4 and TRBJ1-1; 7 nucleotides align to TRBD1. V gave up 3 bases and J gave up 8 bases; unmatched junction bases: 13. The CDR3 runs 15 residues. CDR1 is SGHNT and CDR2 is YYREEE in the germline V gene (reference sequence). CDR3 DNA sequence: TGTGCCAGCAGCTCCCCGGGACAGCTGGCACCCGAAGCTTTCTTT. It is translated as CASSSPGQLAPEAFF.

The gene calls are TRBV11-3 and TRBJ1-1, with D uncertain. CDR1 and CDR2 (germline): SGHNT, YENEEA. CDR3 length equals 14 residues. The V end was cut by 3 bases, the J end by 8 bases, with 16 bases between. The CDR3 reads CASSFFSNSAEAFF. CDR3 DNA: TGTGCCAGCAGCTTTTTTTCCAATTCAGCGGAAGCTTTCTTT.

The CDR3 DNA is TGCGCCAGCAGCTCCCAGACGACAGCCCCACGGGCACTAGCCAAAAACATTCAGTACTTC. Translating it yields CASSSQTTAPRALAKNIQYF. The rearrangement joins TRBV5-1 to TRBJ2-4; D may be TRBD1 (5 bases). This CDR3 has 20 amino acids. Deletions cut 3 bases from V and 0 bases from J, with 25 bases between. The germline V gene encodes CDR1 SGHRS and CDR2 YFSETQ.

The chain joins TRBV5-4 to TRBJ2-5, with D possibly matching TRBD2 (6 bases). The CDR3 has 14 amino acids. With 0 bases removed from V and 5 bases from J, the gap between germline ends came to 11 bases. Germline values: CDR1 SGHNT, CDR2 YYREEE (reference sequence). The CDR3 DNA sequence: TGTGCCAGCAGCTTGGGGCGTGGGGGGGAGACCCAGTACTTC. It is translated as CASSLGRGGETQYF.

The chain links TRBV7-2 to TRBJ2-3; 11 nucleotides match TRBD2. Germline-derived CDR1 and CDR2 are SGHTA and FQGNSA. The V segment lost 6 bases and the J segment 6 bases; nucleotides outside the gene matches: 8. The CDR3 covers 15 residues. The CDR3 protein is CASSSSGGSSDTQYF. The CDR3 region has the DNA TGTGCCAGCAGTTCTAGCGGGGGGTCCTCGGATACGCAGTATTTT. Supplemented by reference TRBV7-2 and TRBJ2-3, the full variable domain reads GAGVSQSPSNKVTEKGKDVELRCDPISGHTALYWYRQSLGQGLEFLIYFQGNSAPDKSGLPSDRFSAERTGGSVSTLTIQRTQQEDSAVYLCASSSSGGSSDTQYFGPGTRLTVL.

The rearrangement links TRBV9 to TRBJ1-1; 7 bases align to TRBD1. CDR1 SGDLS and CDR2 YYNGEE come from the germline V gene. CDR3 length: 15 residues. V shed 3 bases, J shed 1 base, and the junction held 6 bases outside the gene matches. CDR3 nucleotide sequence: TGTGCCAGCAGCGCTTGGACAGGCGAGAACACTGAAGCTTTCTTT. Its protein product is CASSAWTGENTEAFF.

The rearrangement uses TRBV29-1 and TRBJ2-5; D gene ambiguous. The CDR3 runs to 12 residues. V lost 3 bases, J lost 1 base, and 6 bases lay in between. Germline V CDR1 and CDR2: SQVTM, ANQGSEA. The chain's CDR3 is CSVEHSQETQYF. The CDR3 DNA is TGCAGCGTTGAGCACAGCCAAGAGACCCAGTACTTC.

This sequence joins TRBV5-6 and TRBJ2-7, with D hard to call. CDR3 length: 13 amino acids. Trimming removed 0 bases from V and 3 bases from J, with 7 bases in between. CDR1 and CDR2 from the germline V gene are SGHDT and YYEEEE. This chain's CDR3 is CASSLGQFYEQYF. In DNA, the CDR3 is TGTGCCAGCAGCTTGGGTCAGTTCTACGAGCAGTACTTC.